In its sample, the clone carrying this T cell receptor beta chain was seen a few times. Its specificity is not known. Other nucleotide sequences in the sample specify the same CDR3. This specimen comes from a study of long-term antiretroviral therapy in people with HIV. Study overall: It was about a decade after the earliest samples that the 2015 immediate-ART recommendation appeared. General study findings and limits: Against controls, HIV repertoires showed narrower ranges of CDR3 length. Diversity increased after ART yet remained lower than in transplant donor controls.

Samples were assayed with immunoSEQ v3.0 at survey level. Target depth was about 35,000-55,000 T-cell genomes per sample. The method was immunoSEQ multiplex PCR; TCRdb's version includes in-frame clones alone and lacks a portion of them. The table has approximately 45,000 clones, approximately 86% seen once. The specimen comprised unsorted PBMCs, sampled 0.1 years before starting antiretroviral therapy. The sequence was obtained from a woman in her forties or fifties with HIV.

CDR3 protein: CASSLDRGGTGELFF. CDR3 DNA: TGTGCCAGCAGCTTAGACAGGGGTGGCACCGGGGAGCTGTTTTTT. V and J are TRBV11-3 and TRBJ2-2; tentatively, D is TRBD1 (6 bases). This CDR3 is 15 amino acids long. The V end lost 0 bases, the J end lost 4 bases, and 9 bases lay between the germline ends. Germline V CDR1 and CDR2: SGHNT, YENEEA.